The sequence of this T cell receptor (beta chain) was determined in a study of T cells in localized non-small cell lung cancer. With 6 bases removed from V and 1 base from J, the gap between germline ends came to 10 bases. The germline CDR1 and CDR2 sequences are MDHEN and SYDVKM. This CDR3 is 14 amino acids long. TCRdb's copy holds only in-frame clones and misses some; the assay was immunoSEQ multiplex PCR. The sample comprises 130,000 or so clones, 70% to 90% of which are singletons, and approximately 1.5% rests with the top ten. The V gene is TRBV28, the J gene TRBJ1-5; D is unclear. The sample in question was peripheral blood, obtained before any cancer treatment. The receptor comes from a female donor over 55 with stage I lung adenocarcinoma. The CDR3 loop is CASRATGSNQPQHF. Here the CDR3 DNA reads TGTGCCAGCAGGGCTACTGGGAGCAATCAGCCCCAGCATTTT.